This T cell receptor (beta chain) stems from a study of blood T cell repertoires in COVID-19. For the study at large: The origin of the acute and convalescent COVID-19 samples was the United States, Italy and Spain. PBMCs, B-cell-depleted T cells, or T cells provided the cDNA or gDNA that made up the material.

Per the authors' pipeline: Quantification of nucleated cells was approximated via reference gene primer amplification. This table comes from immunoSEQ multiplex PCR, and its TCRdb copy is limited to in-frame clones, with some not included. V and J calls and clone size are as listed in that table; D and trimming were resolved from the DNA. Here the sample spans 190,000 or so clones, about 89% being singletons. The CDR3 totals 15 residues. The germline gives CDR1 SGHRS, CDR2 YFSETQ. V shed 1 base and J 3 bases; nucleotides not matched to a gene: 5. The material sequenced was peripheral blood. This chain joins TRBV5-1 and TRBJ1-2, with 8 bases lining up with TRBD1. The TCR originated in a man aged 35-49 years with active or convalescent COVID-19. The CDR3 region is CASSLQAGGDYGYTF. CDR3 coding DNA: TGCGCCAGCAGCTTGCAAGCAGGGGGCGACTATGGCTACACCTTC.